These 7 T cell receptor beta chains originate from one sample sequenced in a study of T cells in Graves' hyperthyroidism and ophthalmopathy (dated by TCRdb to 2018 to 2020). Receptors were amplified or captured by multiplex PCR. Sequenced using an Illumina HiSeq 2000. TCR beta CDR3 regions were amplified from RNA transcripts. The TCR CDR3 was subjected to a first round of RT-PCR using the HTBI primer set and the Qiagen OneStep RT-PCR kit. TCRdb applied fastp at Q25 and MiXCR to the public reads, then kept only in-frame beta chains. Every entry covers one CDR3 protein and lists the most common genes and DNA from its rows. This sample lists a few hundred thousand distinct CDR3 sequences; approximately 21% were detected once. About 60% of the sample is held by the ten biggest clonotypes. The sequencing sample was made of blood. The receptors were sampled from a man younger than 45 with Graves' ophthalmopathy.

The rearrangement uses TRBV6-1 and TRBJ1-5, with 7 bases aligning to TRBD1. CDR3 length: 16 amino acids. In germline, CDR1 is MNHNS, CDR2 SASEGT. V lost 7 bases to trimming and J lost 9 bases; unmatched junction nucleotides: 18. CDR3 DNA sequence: TGTGCCAGCACCCGAGTGCCCGGACAGGCGTTTGCGCCCCAGCATTTT. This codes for CASTRVPGQAFAPQHF.

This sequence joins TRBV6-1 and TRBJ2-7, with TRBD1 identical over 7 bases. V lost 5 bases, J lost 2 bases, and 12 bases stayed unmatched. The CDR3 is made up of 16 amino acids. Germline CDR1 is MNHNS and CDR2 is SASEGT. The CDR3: CASSSRGTGAAYEQYF. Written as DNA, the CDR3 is TGTGCCAGCAGTTCTCGGGGCACAGGGGCCGCCTACGAGCAGTACTTC.

Here the CDR3 DNA reads TGTGCCAGCAGTTACTCGAACGGGAGGGCCGGCAATGAGCAGTTCTTC. It encodes CASSYSNGRAGNEQFF. The chain joins TRBV6-2 or TRBV6-3 to TRBJ2-1; 8 bases line up with TRBD2. CDR3 length: 16 amino acids. Germline values: CDR1 MNHEY, CDR2 SVGEGT. With 0 bases clipped from V and 6 bases from J, the junction kept 7 bases outside the gene matches.

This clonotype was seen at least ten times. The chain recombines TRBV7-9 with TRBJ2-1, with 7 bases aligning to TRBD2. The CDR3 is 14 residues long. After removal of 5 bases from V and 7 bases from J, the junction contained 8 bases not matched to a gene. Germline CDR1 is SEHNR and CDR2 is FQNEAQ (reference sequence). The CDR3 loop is CASSRGDYRNEQFF. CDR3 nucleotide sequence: TGTGCCAGCAGCAGAGGGGACTACCGTAATGAGCAGTTCTTC.

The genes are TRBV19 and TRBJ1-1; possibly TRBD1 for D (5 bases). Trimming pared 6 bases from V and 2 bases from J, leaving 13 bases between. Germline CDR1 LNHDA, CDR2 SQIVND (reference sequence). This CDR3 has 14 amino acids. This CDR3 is CASRTQGANTEAFF. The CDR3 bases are TGTGCCAGTAGGACCCAAGGGGCCAACACTGAAGCTTTCTTT. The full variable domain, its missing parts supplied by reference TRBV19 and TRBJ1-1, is DGGITQSPKYLFRKEGQNVTLSCEQNLNHDAMYWYRQDPGQGLRLIYYSQIVNDFQKGDIAEGYSVSREKKESFPLTVTSAQKNPTAFYLCASRTQGANTEAFFGQGTRLTVV.

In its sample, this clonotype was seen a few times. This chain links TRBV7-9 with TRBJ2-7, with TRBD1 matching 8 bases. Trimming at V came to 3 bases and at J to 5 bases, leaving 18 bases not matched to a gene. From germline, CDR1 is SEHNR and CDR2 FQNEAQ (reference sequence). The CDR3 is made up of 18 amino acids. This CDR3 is CASSFSRVGQALRDEQYF. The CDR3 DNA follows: TGTGCCAGCAGCTTTTCAAGGGTGGGACAGGCCCTTCGGGACGAGCAGTACTTC.

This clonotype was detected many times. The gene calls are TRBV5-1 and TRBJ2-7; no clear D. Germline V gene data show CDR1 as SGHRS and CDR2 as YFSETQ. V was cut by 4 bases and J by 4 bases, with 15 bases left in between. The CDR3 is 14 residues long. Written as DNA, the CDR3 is TGCGCCAGCAGCCTGGGTGGGATATATTACGAGCAGTACTTC. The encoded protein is CASSLGGIYYEQYF.